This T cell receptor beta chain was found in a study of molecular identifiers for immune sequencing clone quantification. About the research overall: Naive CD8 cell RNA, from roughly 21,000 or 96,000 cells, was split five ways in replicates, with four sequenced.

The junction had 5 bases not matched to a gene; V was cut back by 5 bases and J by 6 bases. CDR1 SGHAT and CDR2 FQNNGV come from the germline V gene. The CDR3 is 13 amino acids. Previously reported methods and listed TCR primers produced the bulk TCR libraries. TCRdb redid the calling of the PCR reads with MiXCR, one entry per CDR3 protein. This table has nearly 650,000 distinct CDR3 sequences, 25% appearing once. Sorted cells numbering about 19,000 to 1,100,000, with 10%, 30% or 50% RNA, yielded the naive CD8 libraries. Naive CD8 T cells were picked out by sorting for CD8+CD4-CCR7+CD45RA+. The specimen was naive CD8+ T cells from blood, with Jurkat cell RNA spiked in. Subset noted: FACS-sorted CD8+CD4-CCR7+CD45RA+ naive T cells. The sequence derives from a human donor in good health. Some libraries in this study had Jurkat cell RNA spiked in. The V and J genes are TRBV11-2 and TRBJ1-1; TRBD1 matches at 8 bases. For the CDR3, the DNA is TGTGCCAGCAGCGAGGACAGGGCGGCTGAAGCTTTCTTT. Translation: CASSEDRAAEAFF.